These 23 T cell receptor beta chains share one sample of origin, sequenced in a study of cytomegalovirus exposure and HLA in healthy donors. Primers for the PCR totalled 60 Vbeta and 13 Jbeta. The method was immunoSEQ multiplex PCR; TCRdb's version includes in-frame clones alone and lacks a portion of them. The table lists fewer than 150,000 clones, roughly 80% of them singletons, with around 4.3% in the top ten. Sequenced input: PBMCs. The receptors here all came from a man aged 40-49 years in good health and CMV-seropositive.

This sequence joins TRBV18 and TRBJ1-1, with 8 bases aligning to TRBD1. V gave up 6 bases and J gave up 4 bases; unmatched junction bases: 4. The CDR3 has 13 amino acids. CDR1 and CDR2 from the germline V gene are KGHSH and LQKENI. The chain's CDR3 is CASSSDRGTEAFF. DNA of the CDR3: TGTGCCAGCTCCTCCGACAGGGGCACTGAAGCTTTCTTT.

V is TRBV30 and J is TRBJ1-6, with TRBD1 as a possible D gene (5 bases). With 4 bases removed from V and 7 bases from J, the gap between germline ends came to 14 bases. Germline CDR1 is GTSNPN and CDR2 is SVGIG (reference sequence). The CDR3 is 14 amino acids. CDR3 sequence: CAWNRARANSPLHF. In nucleotides, the CDR3 is TGTGCCTGGAACCGCGCCAGGGCGAATTCACCCCTCCACTTT. Variable domain in full (rest from reference TRBV30 and TRBJ1-6): SQTIHQWPATLVQPVGSPLSLECTVEGTSNPNLYWYRQAAGRGLQLLFYSVGIGQISSEVPQNLSASRPQDRQFILSSKKLLLSDSGFYLCAWNRARANSPLHFGNGTRLTVT.

This clone was counted a single time. This chain links TRBV7-9 with TRBJ1-1; D is unclear. The CDR3 sequence is 13 residues long. Trimming removed 5 bases from V and 5 bases from J, with 12 bases in between. The germline gives CDR1 SEHNR, CDR2 FQNEAQ (reference sequence). This CDR3 reads CASSGHEGTEAFF. CDR3 bases: TGTGCCAGCAGCGGTCACGAGGGAACTGAAGCTTTCTTT.

This chain joins TRBV29-1 and TRBJ1-4; 7 bases map to TRBD1. Germline CDR1 and CDR2: SQVTM and ANQGSEA. This CDR3 is built from 13 residues. V shed 7 bases and J 6 bases; nucleotides not matched to a gene: 8. The CDR3 bases are TGCAGCGCGGGAAAGACAGGGCATGAAAAACTGTTTTTT. The encoded protein is CSAGKTGHEKLFF.

The gene calls are TRBV5-1 and TRBJ1-3, with TRBD1 matching over 7 bases. Germline CDR1 is SGHRS and CDR2 is YFSETQ. The trim removed 5 bases at V and 2 bases at J, leaving 4 bases unmatched. The CDR3 has 14 residues. CDR3 region: CASRPTGAGNTIYF. CDR3 in DNA: TGCGCCAGCAGACCTACAGGGGCTGGAAACACCATATATTTT.

This chain uses TRBV5-1 with TRBJ2-3; D gene uncertain. The CDR3 extends over 12 amino acids. Germline assignment: CDR1 SGHRS and CDR2 YFSETQ. Trimming stripped 2 bases from V and 2 bases from J, with 3 bases between. As DNA, the CDR3 is TGCGCCAGCAGCTTTAACACAGATACGCAGTATTTT. Protein sequence: CASSFNTDTQYF.

The chain recombines TRBV19 with TRBJ1-2; 7 nucleotides agree with TRBD1. The germline V gene has CDR1 LNHDA and CDR2 SQIVND (reference sequence). V was clipped by 9 bases and J by 6 bases; unmatched bases: 7. The CDR3 has 12 amino acids. The CDR3 region is CASEGDRHGYTF. The DNA of the CDR3 is TGTGCCAGCGAAGGGGACAGACATGGCTACACCTTC.

V gene TRBV15 combines with J gene TRBJ2-5; the D gene is possibly TRBD2 (6 bases). V was cut by 0 bases and J by 5 bases, with 13 bases left in between. The CDR3 is 15 residues long. Germline V gene data show CDR1 as LNHNV and CDR2 as YYDKDF (reference sequence). The CDR3 bases are TGTGCCACCAGCAGAGATATGGGGGGTCGGGAGACCCAGTACTTC. It translates to CATSRDMGGRETQYF.

This chain connects TRBV6-5 to TRBJ1-5; TRBD1 might be the D (6 bases). Trimming took 5 bases from V and 4 from J, leaving 15 bases between them. The CDR3 spans 15 residues. Germline V gives CDR1 MNHEY, CDR2 SVGAGI. The CDR3 spells CASSLTTGENQPQHF. The CDR3 DNA follows: TGTGCCAGCAGTCTGACGACAGGCGAAAATCAGCCCCAGCATTTT.

The V and J genes are TRBV5-1 and TRBJ2-1; weak D call: TRBD2 (6 bases). Germline CDR1 and CDR2: SGHRS and YFSETQ. Trimming left V 0 bases short and J 4 bases short, with 14 bases between. The CDR3 runs to 16 residues. CDR3 in DNA: TGCGCCAGCAGCTTGGTGCAGGCTAGCGCGTACAATGAGCAGTTCTTC. Translated, it gives CASSLVQASAYNEQFF.

The V gene is TRBV7-9, the J gene TRBJ2-7; D may be TRBD2 (7 bases). V dropped 5 bases and J dropped 3 bases, with 20 bases sitting between them. CDR3 size: 16 residues. Germline V CDR1 and CDR2: SEHNR, FQNEAQ (reference sequence). CDR3 coding DNA: TGTGCCAGCAGCCCTAGGGGGGGGGCAGGGTTCTACGAGCAGTACTTC. Translated: CASSPRGGAGFYEQYF.

The chain has TRBV5-4 and TRBJ1-4, with TRBD1 matching 10 bases. V shed 4 bases, J shed 11 bases, and the junction held 8 bases outside the gene matches. The germline gives CDR1 SGHNT, CDR2 YYREEE (reference sequence). The CDR3 spans 14 residues. CDR3 residues: CASSRDRGRYKLFF. The CDR3 coding sequence is TGTGCCAGCAGCCGAGACAGGGGGCGATATAAACTGTTTTTT.

This chain joins TRBV4-3 and TRBJ2-2; 11 bases line up with TRBD1. This CDR3 comprises 16 residues. The V gene end was trimmed by 9 bases and the J gene end by 6 bases; junction bases not matched to a gene: 12. The germline V gene has CDR1 LGHNA and CDR2 YSLEER. CDR3 sequence reads: CASSAGTGGEPGELFF. The CDR3 DNA sequence: TGCGCCAGTAGCGCCGGGACAGGGGGGGAACCCGGGGAGCTGTTTTTT.

The V call is TRBV10-1, the J call TRBJ1-5, with TRBD1 as a possible D gene (5 bases). V was shortened by 6 bases and J by 6 bases, with 9 bases between the two germline ends. Germline CDR1 and CDR2: WNHNN and SYGVQD (reference sequence). This CDR3 is built from 12 residues. This chain's CDR3 is CASSDTGQPQHF. CDR3 DNA sequence: TGCGCCAGCAGCGACACAGGTCAGCCCCAGCATTTT.

The rearrangement links TRBV19 to TRBJ2-2, with 8 bases lining up with TRBD1. This CDR3 spans 14 amino acids. Trimming took 5 bases from V and 3 from J; bases not matched to a gene: 2. Germline CDR1 is LNHDA and CDR2 is SQIVND (reference sequence). CDR3 nucleotide sequence: TGTGCCAGTAGTCGGACAGGGCACACCGGGGAGCTGTTTTTT. This translates into CASSRTGHTGELFF.

The V call is TRBV7-3, the J call TRBJ1-6, with TRBD1 identical over 9 bases. The CDR3 loop spans 20 amino acids. J gave up 8 bases and V 5 bases, and 22 bases lay outside the gene matches. The germline CDR1 and CDR2 sequences are SGHTA and FQGTGA. The CDR3 DNA follows: TGTGCCAGCAGCACCTTCTGGGACAGGGAGTCCCATTCGGCCTATTCACCCCTCCACTTT. Its translation is CASSTFWDRESHSAYSPLHF.

This clone was counted a single time. The V call is TRBV27, the J call TRBJ2-3, with D maybe TRBD1 (5 bases). This CDR3 contains 16 residues. Between the trimmed V and J ends, which lost 5 bases and 10 bases, there was a span of 25 bases. Germline V gene lookup returns CDR1 MNHEY and CDR2 SMNVEV (reference sequence). CDR3 nucleotides: TGTGCCAGCAGTAATCCGGACAAGGGATCGTTTCAGTCGCAGTATTTT. It encodes CASSNPDKGSFQSQYF.

The rearrangement joins TRBV5-1 to TRBJ1-5; D is perhaps TRBD1 (5 bases). Germline CDR1 and CDR2: SGHRS and YFSETQ. The CDR3 sequence is 16 residues long. V was shortened by 4 bases and J by 0 bases, with 14 bases between the two germline ends. As DNA, the CDR3 is TGCGCCAGCAGCCTGACCGGGGGGAATAGCAATCAGCCCCAGCATTTT. Translation: CASSLTGGNSNQPQHF.

V gene TRBV7-9 combines with J gene TRBJ2-3, with a tentative D call TRBD2 (7 bases). Trimming shortened V by 5 bases and J by 7 bases, and 22 bases separated the two germline ends. CDR1 is SEHNR and CDR2 is FQNEAQ in the germline V gene (reference sequence). This CDR3 spans 16 amino acids. CDR3 nucleotide sequence: TGTGCCAGCAGCGACGGTACGCGGGGGCCGGTGAATACGCAGTATTTT. Its translation is CASSDGTRGPVNTQYF.

The V gene is TRBV19, the J gene TRBJ2-1, with D maybe TRBD1 (6 bases). V lost 11 bases and J lost 0, with 14 bases in between. CDR3 length: 14 residues. Germline CDR1 is LNHDA and CDR2 is SQIVND (reference sequence). CDR3 in DNA: TGTGCCTCCGGACAGTTCAGCTCCTACAATGAGCAGTTCTTC. This encodes CASGQFSSYNEQFF.

This clone came up once. V gene TRBV30 combines with J gene TRBJ1-1; possible D gene TRBD1, 5 bases. The CDR3 totals 13 residues. V was trimmed by 5 bases and J by 1 base, leaving 11 bases between them. Germline lookup yields CDR1 GTSNPN and CDR2 SVGIG (reference sequence). DNA for the CDR3: TGTGCCTGGGTACAGGTGGGGAACACTGAAGCTTTCTTT. Translation gives CAWVQVGNTEAFF.

This clone has a handful of counts. The chain recombines TRBV28 with TRBJ2-2; 7 nucleotides line up with TRBD2. Looked up from germline, CDR1 is MDHEN and CDR2 is SYDVKM. This CDR3 comprises 12 residues. Losses at the gene ends were 6 bases for V and 11 bases for J; bases not matched to a gene: 6. This CDR3 is CASSLIAGELFF. The CDR3 DNA reads as TGTGCCAGCAGCCTGATAGCGGGCGAGCTGTTTTTT. The complete variable domain, with remaining parts taken from reference TRBV28 and TRBJ2-2, reads DVKVTQSSRYLVKRTGEKVFLECVQDMDHENMFWYRQDPGLGLRLIYFSYDVKMKEKGDIPEGYSVSREKKERFSLILESASTNQTSMYLCASSLIAGELFFGEGSRLTVL.

V and J are TRBV4-3 and TRBJ1-4; 11 bases are a match to TRBD1. The CDR3 spans 17 residues. J was trimmed by 6 bases and V by 3 bases; bases with no gene match: 9. Germline V CDR1 and CDR2: LGHNA, YSLEER. In DNA, the CDR3 is TGCGCCAGCAGCCAGAGGACAGGGGGCTTGGCTGATGAAAAACTGTTTTTT. Translation: CASSQRTGGLADEKLFF.